This is a list of T cell receptor beta chains from one sample in a study of cytomegalovirus exposure and HLA in healthy donors. Here immunoSEQ multiplex PCR was the method, and the copy in TCRdb shows in-frame clones only, minus some. The sample consists of over 85,000 clones, approximately 80% of them appearing once. Sample: PBMCs. All receptors come from a woman aged 60 to 75 in good health and CMV-seropositive. CDR3s include the opening cysteine and the closing phenylalanine or tryptophan.

TRBV30	TRBJ2-5	CAWATGEDPRETQYF
TRBV6-1	TRBJ2-1	CASSGRRAHSYNEQFF
TRBV10-3	TRBJ2-2	CAISAQGYTGELFF
TRBV6-1	TRBJ2-7	CASSGGHGSYEQYF
TRBV4-1	TRBJ2-7	CASSQEPGVDEQYF
TRBV6-1	TRBJ2-1	CASSEVGNGNEQFF
TRBV7-9	TRBJ1-6	CASRGEVWSPLHF
TRBV4-2	TRBJ2-5	CASSQDRGRVETQYF
TRBV30	TRBJ2-7	CAGGGSGSREQYF
TRBV2	TRBJ1-1	CASTIAGYTEAFF
TRBV6-5	TRBJ1-3	CASSYSTTGLGNTIYF
TRBV28	TRBJ1-2	CASSLVGQEEPPPYGYTF
TRBV18	TRBJ2-7	CASSPPGQRGRGEQYF
TRBV18	TRBJ1-1	CASSQGDTEAFF
TRBV7-2	TRBJ2-5	CASSFGDYQETQYF
TRBV13	TRBJ1-1	CARSGGTEAFF
TRBV15	TRBJ1-1	CATSRGQAFEAFF
TRBV2	TRBJ2-7	CASSEGTGVNEQYF
TRBV2	TRBJ2-1	CASSLGLAGLNEQFF
TRBV5-8	TRBJ1-4	CASSSLEREPNEKLFF
TRBV4-1	TRBJ2-1	CASSRLGLVANEQFF
TRBV7-9	TRBJ1-1	CASSSRTGSNTEAFF
TRBV19	TRBJ2-2	CASSLLADRNTGELFF
TRBV7-3	TRBJ2-7	CASSPGYGGEQYF
TRBV10-3	TRBJ1-1	CAISDAPGGAFF
TRBV27	TRBJ1-2	CASSLHPVKAGGYTF
TRBV6-5	TRBJ2-4	CASSYGPQGRQHF
TRBV6-5	TRBJ2-7	CASSYGPGQTYEQYF
TRBV7-9	TRBJ1-1	CASSLSQGGTEAFF
TRBV29-1	TRBJ1-2	CSALGLITPGGYTF
TRBV10-3	TRBJ2-2	CATPRDSKANTGELFF
TRBV7-9	TRBJ2-2	CASSVRTSGWPTETGELFF
TRBV29-1	TRBJ2-4	CSVEVVGGHIQYF
TRBV25-1	TRBJ2-1	CASSESRYNEQFF
TRBV6-1	TRBJ2-3	CATVPSGSPDTQYF
TRBV13	TRBJ1-5	CASSFGEQPQHF
TRBV5-1	TRBJ2-7	CASGRRGPYEQYF
TRBV7-9	.	CASSPRQGAIGEQYF
TRBV29-1	TRBJ2-3	CSVGVDTQYF
TRBV4-2	TRBJ2-5	CASSQGGDGSSQYF
TRBV6-1	TRBJ1-1	CASSEVGGKGSEAFF
TRBV27	TRBJ1-6	CASSYQGTYNSPLHF
TRBV6-1	TRBJ1-1	CASSEGAAWTGSPEAFF
TRBV7-6	TRBJ1-3	CASSLGGGSSGNTIYF
TRBV7-9	TRBJ1-1	CASSPDRGLAWAEAFF
TRBV19	TRBJ1-5	CASGGEPGQINQPQHF
TRBV18	TRBJ2-2	CASSPGHNTGELFF